The clone carrying this T cell receptor (beta chain) was found a few times. The antigen remains unidentified. For the second PCR, which ran for about 7 to 12 cycles, a sample-barcoded 5' primer and a J-beta primer mix were used. TCRdb independently ran MiXCR on the 5' RACE reads; one entry per CDR3 protein. The sample yields some 800,000 distinct CDR3 sequences, about 42% seen once. There are 11 residues in the CDR3. The data are from a study of blood T cells in healthy people across ages. Findings and limits, study-wide: Higher diversity and more naive CD4+ cells were features of long-lived donors, compared to aged donors. The unsorted PBMCs prevented any conclusive comparison of naive versus antigen-experienced cells. Any changes in expanded clonotypes were possibly confounded, as donor CMV status remained unknown.

Each sample yielded at least 6.5 million isolated PBMCs. The gene calls are TRBV21-1 and TRBJ2-1; the table calls TRBD1, which could not be checked here. TRBV21-1 is reported as a pseudogene. The receptor comes from a man between 60 and 75 years old in good health. What was sequenced was blood. The CDR3: CATSYPGEQFF. In nucleotides, the CDR3 is TGTGCCACCTCATACCCTGGGGAGCAGTTCTTC.